Listed here is a single TCR beta chain. The antigen remains unidentified. The data were obtained in a study of blood T cells in healthy people across ages. The second PCR ran roughly 7 to 12 cycles with a sample-barcoded 5' primer and J-beta primers. Through a template-switch adaptor with 12 random nucleotides, each cDNA molecule received a tag. TCRdb re-derived calls from the 5' RACE reads in MiXCR, one entry per CDR3 protein. The table shows hundreds of thousands of distinct CDR3 sequences, with around two fifths occurring only once. The CDR3 spans 14 residues. V was clipped by 2 bases and J by 4 bases, with 8 bases between them. Germline values: CDR1 SGHTA, CDR2 FQGNSA. Study-wide results and limits: Unknown CMV status may confound age-related changes in expanded clones. Fewer expanded clones and more diversity marked long-lived versus aged donors. PBMC samples, being unsorted, prevented any conclusive comparison of naive and antigen-experienced cells.

The chain has TRBV7-2 and TRBJ1-4; D is unclear. The sequence was collected from a man between 60 and 75 years old in good health. What was sequenced was blood. Here the CDR3 DNA reads TGTGCCAGCAGCTTATACCAAAATAATGAAAAACTGTTTTTT. It translates to CASSLYQNNEKLFF.